Listed below are T cell receptor beta chains from one sample, sequenced in a study of T cell changes during pregnancy in multiple sclerosis. Profiling relied on immunoSEQ multiplex PCR, and the TCRdb table lists in-frame clones only, not all of them. Of about 30,000 clones listed, around 88% are singletons. The material sequenced was CD4+ T cells from peripheral blood mononuclear cells, taken in the first trimester of pregnancy. These receptors all stem from a female donor in good health, enrolled as a control in a pregnancy study. Each CDR3 is given with its conserved first and last residue.

v_gene: TRBV4-1; j_gene: TRBJ1-2; CDR3aa: CASSQGAGTGGYGYTF
v_gene: TRBV30; j_gene: TRBJ2-3; CDR3aa: CAWSVSAGGSTDTQYF
v_gene: TRBV7-2; j_gene: TRBJ1-2; CDR3aa: CASSTQADSHYGYTF
v_gene: TRBV7-8; j_gene: TRBJ2-2; CDR3aa: CASSLTSGITGELFF
v_gene: TRBV5-1; j_gene: TRBJ2-2; CDR3aa: CASSSDTGGSTGELFF
v_gene: TRBV29-1; j_gene: TRBJ2-1; CDR3aa: CSVATGDEQFF
v_gene: TRBV4-1; j_gene: TRBJ2-7; CDR3aa: CASSRDRGPYEQYF
v_gene: TRBV5-1; j_gene: TRBJ2-7; CDR3aa: CASNGGAYEQYF
v_gene: TRBV27; j_gene: TRBJ1-6; CDR3aa: CASRSGQGYSPLHF
v_gene: TRBV9; j_gene: TRBJ1-3; CDR3aa: CASSPRQTFSGNTIYF
v_gene: TRBV10-3; j_gene: TRBJ2-3; CDR3aa: CAISEGSGGPSTDTQYF
v_gene: TRBV9; j_gene: TRBJ2-5; CDR3aa: CASSVELAQETQYF
v_gene: TRBV28; j_gene: TRBJ1-1; CDR3aa: CASSLRGKGAEAFF
v_gene: TRBV6-5; j_gene: TRBJ1-6; CDR3aa: CASSYGSAGRNSPLHF
v_gene: TRBV18; j_gene: TRBJ1-5; CDR3aa: CASSRYGRNQPQHF
v_gene: TRBV5-4; j_gene: TRBJ1-5; CDR3aa: CASSFWDSDEPQHF
v_gene: TRBV9; j_gene: TRBJ1-3; CDR3aa: CASSVSSGQSYSGNTIYF
v_gene: TRBV28; j_gene: TRBJ2-3; CDR3aa: CASRSGFGRARDTQYF
v_gene: TRBV29-1; j_gene: TRBJ2-5; CDR3aa: CSVAFSYRETQYF
v_gene: TRBV28; j_gene: TRBJ2-1; CDR3aa: CASSFEDREDEQFF
v_gene: TRBV6-1; j_gene: TRBJ2-5; CDR3aa: CASSELAGGPETQYF
v_gene: TRBV6-1; j_gene: TRBJ2-2; CDR3aa: CASRLARDTGELFF
v_gene: TRBV28; j_gene: TRBJ2-1; CDR3aa: CASSPGLAGGRYNEQFF
v_gene: TRBV28; j_gene: TRBJ2-2; CDR3aa: CASIPHLRLAGVGELFF
v_gene: TRBV18; j_gene: TRBJ1-1; CDR3aa: CASSRGGSNTEAFF
v_gene: TRBV1; j_gene: TRBJ1-4; CDR3aa: CTSSQVESGTENEKLFF
v_gene: TRBV7-2; j_gene: TRBJ1-2; CDR3aa: CASSASGTEYGYTF
v_gene: TRBV7-2; j_gene: TRBJ2-7; CDR3aa: CASSLEAGGPGEQYF
v_gene: TRBV27; j_gene: TRBJ2-7; CDR3aa: CASSLGLAGLYEQYF
v_gene: TRBV14; j_gene: TRBJ1-2; CDR3aa: CASSHIGGVDGYTF
v_gene: TRBV6-1; j_gene: TRBJ1-2; CDR3aa: CASSEGQGAQNYGYTF
v_gene: TRBV19; j_gene: TRBJ2-1; CDR3aa: CASSGGDRGEQFF
v_gene: TRBV6-4; j_gene: TRBJ2-7; CDR3aa: CASSDSTPTFPYYEQYF
v_gene: TRBV25-1; j_gene: TRBJ2-3; CDR3aa: CASSDFGGIQSDTQYF
v_gene: TRBV27; j_gene: TRBJ2-1; CDR3aa: CASSLSGQGEGTEQFF
v_gene: TRBV6-1; j_gene: TRBJ2-3; CDR3aa: CASSPRNVGDTQYF
v_gene: TRBV18; j_gene: TRBJ1-2; CDR3aa: CASSPGQGHYGYTF
v_gene: TRBV28; j_gene: TRBJ2-1; CDR3aa: CAARTSGGNYNEQFF
v_gene: TRBV5-4; j_gene: TRBJ2-7; CDR3aa: CASSPNRKLNEQYF
v_gene: TRBV4-3; j_gene: TRBJ2-3; CDR3aa: CASSQDPMGGDTQYF
v_gene: TRBV28; j_gene: TRBJ1-2; CDR3aa: CASGIPLGGTNGYTF
v_gene: TRBV14; j_gene: TRBJ1-5; CDR3aa: CASSQVMRTGGNQPQHF
v_gene: TRBV23-1; j_gene: TRBJ2-1; CDR3aa: CASSQTRLTGTYEQFF